The 25 T cell receptor beta chains given below trace back to one sample, sequenced in a study of cytomegalovirus exposure and HLA in healthy donors. PCR used 60 Vbeta primers and 13 Jbeta primers. Method: immunoSEQ multiplex PCR; TCRdb's copy keeps in-frame clones and lacks some. This table has about 230,000 clones, approximately 81% appearing once. The sequenced sample consisted of PBMCs. The receptors stem from a girl under 10 years old in good health and CMV-seronegative.

This chain connects TRBV19 to TRBJ1-5, with D maybe TRBD1 (5 bases). With 1 base removed from V and 0 bases from J, the gap between germline ends came to 7 bases. Germline V gives CDR1 LNHDA, CDR2 SQIVND (reference sequence). The CDR3 covers 15 residues. This CDR3 reads CASSIVQASNQPQHF. CDR3 in DNA: TGTGCCAGTAGTATAGTACAGGCTAGCAATCAGCCCCAGCATTTT.

This chain joins TRBV5-1 and TRBJ1-4; 8 bases agree with TRBD1. This CDR3 contains 19 residues. Germline trimming cut 5 bases from V and 6 bases from J; bases unmatched to any gene: 21. Germline V gene lookup returns CDR1 SGHRS and CDR2 YFSETQ. The CDR3 nucleotides are TGCGCCAGCAGTTCAACACCCCAGGGGGCCCAAATCGCGGATGAAAAACTGTTTTTT. It yields the protein CASSSTPQGAQIADEKLFF.

The V call is TRBV5-1, the J call TRBJ2-7; 8 nucleotides line up with TRBD1. J was trimmed by 2 bases and V by 3 bases; bases with no gene match: 4. The CDR3 loop spans 14 amino acids. Germline CDR1 is SGHRS and CDR2 is YFSETQ. CDR3 protein: CASSSQGVPYEQYF. DNA for the CDR3: TGCGCCAGCAGCTCACAGGGGGTTCCCTACGAGCAGTACTTC.

This clone was seen just once. The V and J genes are TRBV7-7 and TRBJ2-5; D is possibly TRBD2 (5 bases). This CDR3 region has 13 residues. V lost 8 bases to trimming and J lost 4 bases, with 14 bases between them. Germline V gene lookup returns CDR1 SSHAT and CDR2 FNYEAQ (reference sequence). CDR3 loop: CASGPRVGETQYF. In nucleotides, the CDR3 is TGTGCCAGCGGCCCGAGGGTTGGAGAGACCCAGTACTTC.

A few counts support this clone. This rearrangement joins TRBV5-4 to TRBJ2-3, with 11 bases fitting TRBD2. The CDR3 spans 16 residues. Germline CDR1 reads SGHNT; CDR2 reads YYREEE (reference sequence). The J segment lost 11 bases and the V segment lost 4 bases, leaving 15 bases of the junction unmatched. As DNA, the CDR3 is TGTGCCAGCAGCGGGGGGCTAGCGGGGGGCCCGTGGGGGCAGTATTTT. Amino acid sequence: CASSGGLAGGPWGQYF.

The V call is TRBV7-6, the J call TRBJ2-5, with TRBD2 matching 7 bases. The V gene's germline CDR1 is SGHVS and CDR2 FNYEAQ. The ends lost 5 bases at V and 2 bases at J; junction bases unmatched: 14. This CDR3 has 17 amino acids. Here the CDR3 DNA reads TGTGCCAGCAGCCGGGCCTTTACTAGCGCCAAACAAGAGACCCAGTACTTC. Amino acid sequence: CASSRAFTSAKQETQYF.

In its sample, this clone was seen once. The chain links TRBV7-9 to TRBJ1-2, with D possibly TRBD1 on 5 matching bases. CDR1 is SEHNR, CDR2 FQNEAQ, per germline (reference sequence). Trimming removed 2 bases from V and 4 bases from J, with 8 bases in between. The CDR3 totals 13 residues. In nucleotides, the CDR3 is TGTGCCAGCAGCTTACAGGGAGGCTATGGCTACACCTTC. It yields the protein CASSLQGGYGYTF.

V usage is TRBV12-2 and J usage is TRBJ2-5; the table calls TRBD2, which could not be checked here. TRBV12-2 is a known pseudogene. The CDR3 sequence is 18 residues long. CDR3 nucleotide sequence: TGTGCAAGTCGCTTAGCACGTGGCGGGGGAGAGACCAAAGAGACCCAGTACTTC. This codes for CASRLARGGGETKETQYF.

J is TRBJ2-1 and V is TRBV6-5; 8 bases align to TRBD2. Unmatched junction bases numbered 9, after V lost 6 bases and J lost 8 bases. Germline V gives CDR1 MNHEY, CDR2 SVGAGI. The CDR3 runs to 14 residues. CDR3 DNA sequence: TGTGCCAGCAGACCCGGGACTAGTAAATATGAGCAGTTCTTC. Protein product: CASRPGTSKYEQFF.

This clone showed up just once. The chain uses TRBV11-2 and TRBJ1-2; D may be TRBD1 (6 bases). V lost 1 base, J lost 8 bases, and 17 bases lay in between. The CDR3 contains 15 residues. Germline loops: CDR1 SGHAT, CDR2 FQNNGV. CDR3 protein: CASSLVGGGPGGYTF. DNA of the CDR3: TGTGCCAGCAGCTTAGTGGGAGGGGGGCCAGGGGGCTACACCTTC.

The chain recombines TRBV15 with TRBJ2-1; D is perhaps TRBD1 (6 bases). V dropped 6 bases and J dropped 6 bases, with 21 bases sitting between them. Germline lookup yields CDR1 LNHNV and CDR2 YYDKDF (reference sequence). There are 16 residues in the CDR3. CDR3 residues: CATRPSPLTGINEQFF. The CDR3 DNA follows: TGTGCCACCAGACCGTCCCCATTAACAGGGATCAATGAGCAGTTCTTC. The full variable domain, completed using reference TRBV15 and TRBJ2-1, is DAMVIQNPRYQVTQFGKPVTLSCSQTLNHNVMYWYQQKSSQAPKLLFHYYDKDFNNEADTPDNFQSRRPNTSFCFLDIRSPGLGDTAMYLCATRPSPLTGINEQFFGPGTRLTVL.

V is TRBV7-9 and J is TRBJ2-7, with TRBD1 identical over 9 bases. Trimming removed 5 bases from V and 5 bases from J; junction bases left unmatched: 7. The CDR3 is made up of 14 amino acids. Germline V lookup: CDR1 SEHNR, CDR2 FQNEAQ (reference sequence). The CDR3 region is CASSLGQGSHEQYF. The CDR3 bases are TGTGCCAGCAGCCTAGGACAGGGGAGCCACGAGCAGTACTTC.

V gene TRBV6-4 combines with J gene TRBJ2-7, with D perhaps TRBD1 (6 bases). Germline V gene sequence: CDR1 MRHNA, CDR2 SNTAGT. This CDR3 region has 11 residues. The ends were cut back, 8 bases at V and 7 bases at J, with 12 bases in the middle. The CDR3 loop reads CASPGHKEQYF. DNA of the CDR3: TGTGCCAGCCCGGGACACAAGGAGCAGTACTTC.

The CDR3 coding sequence is TGTGCCAGCAGCTTACAATGGGGCCGGGTGCAGTACTTC. It specifies CASSLQWGRVQYF. This chain joins TRBV7-2 and TRBJ2-7; weak D call: TRBD1 (5 bases). This CDR3 contains 13 residues. Germline V gene sequence: CDR1 SGHTA, CDR2 FQGNSA. Trimming pared 2 bases from V and 9 bases from J, leaving 14 bases between.

The V and J genes are TRBV6-1 and TRBJ2-1; possible D gene TRBD1, 6 bases. The CDR3 spans 14 residues. Trimming removed 5 bases from V and 8 bases from J, with 16 bases in between. The germline V gene encodes CDR1 MNHNS and CDR2 SASEGT. The CDR3 DNA sequence: TGTGCCAGCAGTCCTAACCCAGGGGTCCATGAGCAGTTCTTC. Protein product: CASSPNPGVHEQFF.

The chain employs TRBV6-6 and TRBJ2-7; perhaps TRBD2 as D (6 bases). CDR1 and CDR2 (germline): MNHNY, SVGAGI (reference sequence). The CDR3 spans 15 residues. V gave up 6 bases and J gave up 0 bases, with 15 bases separating them. The CDR3 loop is CASSYRRDSSYEQYF. DNA for the CDR3: TGTGCCAGCAGCTACCGCCGGGACTCCTCCTACGAGCAGTACTTC.

V gene TRBV6-5 combines with J gene TRBJ2-7, with 7 bases lining up with TRBD1. CDR1 MNHEY and CDR2 SVGAGI come from the germline V gene. The CDR3 is 14 residues long. With V trimmed by 0 bases and J by 2 bases, 1 base remained unmatched. This CDR3 reads CASSYSGTAYEQYF. CDR3 nucleotide sequence: TGTGCCAGCAGTTACTCGGGGACAGCCTACGAGCAGTACTTC.

The chain combines TRBV5-4 with TRBJ2-7; 10 bases line up with TRBD2. The ends lost 1 base at V and 6 bases at J; junction bases unmatched: 13. CDR3 length: 17 amino acids. The germline gives CDR1 SGHNT, CDR2 YYREEE (reference sequence). The CDR3 loop is CASSLTPSSGRLSEQYF. In DNA form, the CDR3 reads TGTGCCAGCAGCTTGACCCCGTCTAGCGGGAGACTCTCCGAGCAGTACTTC.

The chain has TRBV1 and TRBJ1-3. TRBV1 is marked as a pseudogene. CDR3 length: 14 residues. DNA of the CDR3: TGCACCAGCTCCCTTGGGGGGGGTGGAAACACCATATATTTT. This translates into CTSSLGGGGNTIYF.

The V gene is TRBV6-5, the J gene TRBJ2-2; D is unclear. The ends were cut back, 7 bases at V and 1 base at J, with 7 bases in the middle. Looked up from germline, CDR1 is MNHEY and CDR2 is SVGAGI. The CDR3 is 13 amino acids. CDR3 region: CASTRLNTGELFF. In DNA form, the CDR3 reads TGTGCCAGCACCAGATTGAACACCGGGGAGCTGTTTTTT.

This chain links TRBV19 with TRBJ2-2; no clear D gene. The V and J ends lost 2 bases and 6 bases respectively, with 7 bases between them. Germline V gives CDR1 LNHDA, CDR2 SQIVND (reference sequence). The CDR3 is 13 amino acids. The CDR3 region is CASSILVAGELFF. The CDR3 region has the DNA TGTGCCAGTAGTATATTAGTCGCCGGGGAGCTGTTTTTT. Combining the CDR3 with reference TRBV19 and TRBJ2-2 gives the whole variable domain DGGITQSPKYLFRKEGQNVTLSCEQNLNHDAMYWYRQDPGQGLRLIYYSQIVNDFQKGDIAEGYSVSREKKESFPLTVTSAQKNPTAFYLCASSILVAGELFFGEGSRLTVL.

This clone has just one count. V gene TRBV9 combines with J gene TRBJ2-3; D call uncertain. Germline assignment: CDR1 SGDLS and CDR2 YYNGEE. Trimming cost V 4 bases and J 1 base, with 4 bases left between them. The CDR3 has 12 amino acids. The CDR3 region is CASSLGTDTQYF. The CDR3 DNA reads TGTGCCAGCAGCCTCGGCACAGATACGCAGTATTTT.

The chain recombines TRBV29-1 with TRBJ2-7; 9 nucleotides align to TRBD1. The CDR3 spans 14 residues. V dropped 5 bases and J dropped 0; count of bases not matched to a gene: 5. The V gene's germline CDR1 is SQVTM and CDR2 ANQGSEA. As DNA, the CDR3 is TGCAGCGTTTCCGGGACAGGGCCCTCCTACGAGCAGTACTTC. As protein: CSVSGTGPSYEQYF.

V usage is TRBV12-5 and J usage is TRBJ1-2, with 11 positions matching TRBD1. The germline V gene has CDR1 LGHNT and CDR2 FRNRAP. With V trimmed by 2 bases and J by 4 bases, 3 bases remained unmatched. The CDR3 loop spans 15 amino acids. The CDR3 reads CASGLSGTGGYGYTF. The CDR3, as DNA: TGTGCTAGTGGTTTGTCCGGGACAGGGGGCTATGGCTACACCTTC. The full variable domain, rest sourced from reference TRBV12-5 and TRBJ1-2, is DARVTQTPRHKVTEMGQEVTMRCQPILGHNTVFWYRQTMMQGLELLAYFRNRAPLDDSGMPKDRFSAEMPDATLATLKIQPSEPRDSAVYFCASGLSGTGGYGYTFGSGTRLTVV.

The chain uses TRBV28 and TRBJ1-2; a possible D gene is TRBD1 (6 bases). Trimming left V 7 bases short and J 2 bases short, with 23 bases between. The CDR3 totals 17 residues. The germline CDR1 and CDR2 sequences are MDHEN and SYDVKM. The CDR3 sequence is CASKNYRVSFINYGYTF. The CDR3 nucleotides read TGTGCCAGCAAGAACTACAGGGTTTCATTCATCAACTATGGCTACACCTTC.